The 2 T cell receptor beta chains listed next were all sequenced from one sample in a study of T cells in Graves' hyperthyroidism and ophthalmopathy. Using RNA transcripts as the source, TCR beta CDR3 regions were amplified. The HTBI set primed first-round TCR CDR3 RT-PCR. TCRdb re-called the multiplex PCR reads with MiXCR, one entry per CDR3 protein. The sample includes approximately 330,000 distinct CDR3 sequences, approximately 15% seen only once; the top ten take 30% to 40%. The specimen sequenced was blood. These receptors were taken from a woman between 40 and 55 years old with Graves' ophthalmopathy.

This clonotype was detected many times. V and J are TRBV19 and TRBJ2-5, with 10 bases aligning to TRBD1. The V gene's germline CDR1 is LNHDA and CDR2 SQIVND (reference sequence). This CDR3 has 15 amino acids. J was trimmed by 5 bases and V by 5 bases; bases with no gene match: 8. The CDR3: CASSLSTGGRETQYF. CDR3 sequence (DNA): TGTGCCAGTAGTCTCTCGACAGGGGGCAGGGAGACCCAGTACTTC. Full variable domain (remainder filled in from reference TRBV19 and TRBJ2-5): DGGITQSPKYLFRKEGQNVTLSCEQNLNHDAMYWYRQDPGQGLRLIYYSQIVNDFQKGDIAEGYSVSREKKESFPLTVTSAQKNPTAFYLCASSLSTGGRETQYFGPGTRLLVL.

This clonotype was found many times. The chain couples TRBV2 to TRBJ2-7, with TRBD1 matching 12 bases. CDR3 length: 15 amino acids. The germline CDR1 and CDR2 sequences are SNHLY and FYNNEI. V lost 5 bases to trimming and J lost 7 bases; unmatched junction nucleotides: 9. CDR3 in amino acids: CASSSPGQGANEQYF. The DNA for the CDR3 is TGTGCCAGCAGTTCTCCGGGACAGGGGGCCAATGAGCAGTACTTC.